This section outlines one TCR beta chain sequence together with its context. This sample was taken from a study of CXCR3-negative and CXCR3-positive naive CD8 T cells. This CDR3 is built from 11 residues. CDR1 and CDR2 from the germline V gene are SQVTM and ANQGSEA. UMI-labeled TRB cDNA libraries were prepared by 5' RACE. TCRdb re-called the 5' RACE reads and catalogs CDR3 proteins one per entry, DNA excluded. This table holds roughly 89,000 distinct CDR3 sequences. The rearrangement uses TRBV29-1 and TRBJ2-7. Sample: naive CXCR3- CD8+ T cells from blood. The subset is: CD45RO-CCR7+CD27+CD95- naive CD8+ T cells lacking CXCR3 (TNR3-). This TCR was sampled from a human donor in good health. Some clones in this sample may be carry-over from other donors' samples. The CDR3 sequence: CSVEVSYEQYF.